The source of this T cell receptor beta chain is a study of blood T cells in healthy people across ages. Alongside a J-beta primer mix, a sample-barcoded 5' primer served in a second PCR lasting about 6 to 11 cycles. From the 5' RACE reads, TCRdb called clonotypes with MiXCR, one entry per CDR3 protein. The sample includes 1.5 million to 2 million distinct CDR3 sequences, about 32% seen only once; the top ten take around 11%. This clonotype was recorded once. This CDR3 is built from 16 residues. CDR1 is ENHRY and CDR2 is SYGVKD in the germline V gene. V shed 7 bases, J shed 3 bases, and the junction held 8 bases outside the gene matches.

The rearrangement links TRBV10-3 to TRBJ2-1; 11 positions agree with TRBD1. The sample taken for sequencing was blood. The TCR comes from a woman in her twenties or thirties in good health. The CDR3 loop reads CAINGADRGHYNEQFF. CDR3 DNA: TGTGCCATCAATGGGGCGGACAGGGGGCACTACAATGAGCAGTTCTTC.